Following are 6 T cell receptor beta chains from one sample sequenced in a study of T cell clonotyping in hematopoietic cell transplantation. Time point indicated: recipient sample about 28 days before transplant, after cytoreduction. Method: immunoSEQ multiplex PCR; TCRdb's copy keeps in-frame clones and lacks some. Among about 41,000 clones listed, 82% were seen once. The sample in question was peripheral blood mononuclear cells, obtained before stem cell transplant. These receptors came from a man in his sixties with myelodysplastic syndrome. Some clones in this sample may be carry-over from other donors' samples.

The V and J genes are TRBV27 and TRBJ2-7; D possibly corresponds to TRBD2 (5 bases). The CDR3 runs to 15 residues. Germline V gene lookup returns CDR1 MNHEY and CDR2 SMNVEV (reference sequence). Trimming took 5 bases from V and 1 from J, leaving 15 bases between them. CDR3 bases: TGTGCCAGCAGTCCCACCGGGGTTACGTCCTACGAGCAGTACTTC. Its protein product is CASSPTGVTSYEQYF.

The gene calls are TRBV7-2 and TRBJ1-5, with 7 positions matching TRBD1. Germline V gives CDR1 SGHTA, CDR2 FQGNSA. This CDR3 has 18 residues. Trimming removed 1 base from V and 1 base from J; junction bases left unmatched: 10. The CDR3 bases are TGTGCCAGCAGCTTAGATCGGCAGGGGGTTAGCAGCAATCAGCCCCAGCATTTT. It encodes CASSLDRQGVSSNQPQHF. Full variable domain (outside the CDR3, taken from reference TRBV7-2 and TRBJ1-5): GAGVSQSPSNKVTEKGKDVELRCDPISGHTALYWYRQSLGQGLEFLIYFQGNSAPDKSGLPSDRFSAERTGGSVSTLTIQRTQQEDSAVYLCASSLDRQGVSSNQPQHFGDGTRLSIL.

The gene calls are TRBV4-3 and TRBJ2-3; D ambiguous. The ends were cut back, 4 bases at V and 5 bases at J, with 13 bases in the middle. Germline-derived CDR1 and CDR2 are LGHNA and YSLEER. The CDR3 covers 14 residues. Written as DNA, the CDR3 is TGCGCCAGCAGCCCCCAAGGTTCGAAAGATACGCAGTATTTT. It is translated as CASSPQGSKDTQYF.

The chain employs TRBV6-6 and TRBJ1-5; D gene unclear. Between the trimmed V and J ends, which lost 0 bases and 2 bases, there was a span of 11 bases. This CDR3 contains 16 residues. Per the germline V gene, CDR1 is MNHNY and CDR2 is SVGAGI (reference sequence). This CDR3 reads CASSYSSGVGNQPQHF. The CDR3 nucleotides read TGTGCCAGCAGTTACTCAAGTGGGGTTGGCAATCAGCCCCAGCATTTT.

The chain employs TRBV6-5 and TRBJ2-7; perhaps TRBD1 as D (5 bases). This CDR3 spans 14 amino acids. The ends were cut back, 7 bases at V and 0 bases at J, with 13 bases in the middle. The germline gives CDR1 MNHEY, CDR2 SVGAGI. CDR3 sequence reads: CASKALTVSYEQYF. The CDR3 nucleotides are TGTGCCAGCAAGGCTTTGACAGTCTCCTACGAGCAGTACTTC.

The V call is TRBV2, the J call TRBJ2-7; the match to TRBD1 covers 11 bases. The germline CDR1 and CDR2 sequences are SNHLY and FYNNEI. V lost 10 bases, J lost 9 bases, and 11 bases stayed unmatched. The CDR3 is made up of 13 amino acids. The CDR3 bases are TGTGCCACCGAGGGGACAGGGGGACAAGGGCAGTACTTC. As protein: CATEGTGGQGQYF. The full variable domain, completed using reference TRBV2 and TRBJ2-7, is EPEVTQTPSHQVTQMGQEVILRCVPISNHLYFYWYRQILGQKVEFLVSFYNNEISEKSEIFDDQFSVERPDGSNFTLKIRSTKLEDSAMYFCATEGTGGQGQYFGPGTRLTVT.